These T cell receptor beta chains were read from a single sample in a study of control samples from healthy donors and cancer patients. Profiling relied on immunoSEQ multiplex PCR, and the TCRdb table lists in-frame clones only, not all of them. The sample has about 110,000 clones, more than 75% seen once. Sequenced sample: PBMCs. All receptors come from a woman aged 55-69 years with lung cancer. CDR3s include the opening cysteine and the closing phenylalanine or tryptophan. D genes are given only for firm matches. The size of a clone is reported for some rows only, either as once, few or many, or as a class for expanded clones.

cdr3_aa cdr3_nt d_call j_call v_call clone_size
CAWSVGRTGGYTPLHF TGTGCCTGGAGTGTAGGGAGGACAGGGGGCTATACACCCCTCCACTTT TRBD1 TRBJ1-6 TRBV30 -
CASSRTSGTASEQFF TGTGCCAGTAGTAGGACTAGCGGGACCGCAAGTGAGCAGTTCTTC TRBD2 TRBJ2-1 TRBV19 -
CASSSGHSGSYEQYF TGTGCCAGCAGTTCGGGACACTCAGGCTCCTACGAGCAGTACTTC - TRBJ2-7 TRBV6-2/TRBV6-3 many
CASSAGTSGRGGEQFF TGTGCCAGCAGCGCCGGGACTAGCGGGAGAGGAGGGGAGCAGTTCTTC TRBD2 TRBJ2-1 TRBV5-4 -
CASRRTENYGYTF TGTGCCAGCAGAAGGACAGAAAACTATGGCTACACCTTC - TRBJ1-2 TRBV2 -
CASSLNQRSSGANVLTF TGTGCCAGCAGCTTAAACCAGAGAAGCTCTGGGGCCAACGTCCTGACTTTC - TRBJ2-6 TRBV7-3 -
CASSKDKYTEAFF TGTGCCAGCAGCAAAGACAAGTACACTGAAGCTTTCTTT - TRBJ1-1 TRBV21-1 -
CASSQAGQGRSGEQFF TGTGCCAGCAGCCAGGCAGGACAGGGTAGAAGCGGTGAGCAGTTCTTC TRBD1 TRBJ2-1 TRBV4-2 -
CASSLSSVGDGYTF TGTGCCAGCAGCCTCTCCTCGGTTGGGGATGGCTACACCTTC - TRBJ1-2 TRBV7-2 -
CATQQTVPYEQYF TGTGCCACTCAACAGACAGTACCCTACGAGCAGTACTTC - TRBJ2-7 TRBV28 -
CAWRTSGINEQFF TGTGCCTGGAGGACTAGCGGGATTAATGAGCAGTTCTTC TRBD2 TRBJ2-1 TRBV30 -
CASSPGSEYPEAFF TGTGCCAGCAGCCCCGGGTCGGAGTATCCTGAAGCTTTCTTT - TRBJ1-1 TRBV11-2 -
CASSLGSDTEAFF TGTGCCAGCAGTCTGGGGTCAGACACTGAAGCTTTCTTT - TRBJ1-1 TRBV27 -
CASSLSTDTQYF TGTGCCAGCAGCCTCAGCACAGATACGCAGTATTTT - TRBJ2-3 TRBV11-2 -
CASSPNAGQGEYGYTF TGTGCCAGCAGCCCCAATGCGGGACAGGGTGAATATGGCTACACCTTC TRBD1 TRBJ1-2 TRBV7-9 -
CASSLGERNYGYTF TGTGCCAGCAGCTTGGGGGAAAGGAACTATGGCTACACCTTC - TRBJ1-2 TRBV7-9 -
CASSIVRQGDEKLFF TGTGCCAGTAGTATAGTGCGACAGGGTGATGAAAAACTGTTTTTT TRBD1 TRBJ1-4 TRBV19 once
CASSYSQGGGEKLFF TGTGCCAGCAGTTACTCCCAGGGTGGAGGTGAAAAACTGTTTTTT - TRBJ1-4 TRBV6-5 -
CASSFGTGGSYEQYF TGTGCCAGCAGCTTCGGGACAGGGGGCTCCTACGAGCAGTACTTC TRBD1 TRBJ2-7 TRBV7-2 -
CASSHWGTGVEQYF TGTGCCAGCAGCCATTGGGGAACAGGGGTCGAGCAGTACTTC TRBD1 TRBJ2-7 TRBV7-2 -
CASSQEGTNTGELFF TGTGCCAGCAGCCAAGAAGGAACGAACACCGGGGAGCTGTTTTTT - TRBJ2-2 TRBV3-1/TRBV3-2 -
CASSQAPFPSGGATDTQYF TGCGCCAGCAGCCAAGCCCCCTTTCCTAGCGGGGGGGCCACAGATACGCAGTATTTT TRBD2 TRBJ2-3 TRBV4-3 -
CASSPTLSERRFF TGTGCCAGCAGCCCAACCCTTTCCGAGCGCAGGTTCTTC - TRBJ2-1 TRBV14 once
CASSQERGSGNTIYF TGTGCCAGCAGCCAAGAACGAGGGTCTGGAAACACCATATATTTT - TRBJ1-3 TRBV3-1/TRBV3-2 -
CATSDGRGSADEQFF TGTGCCACCAGTGATGGTAGGGGGTCCGCCGATGAGCAGTTCTTC - TRBJ2-1 TRBV24-1 -
CASSQERGPTGELFF TGCGCCAGCAGCCAAGAAAGGGGGCCCACCGGGGAGCTGTTTTTT TRBD1 TRBJ2-2 TRBV4-3 -
CAISETGQGISNQPQHF TGTGCCATCAGTGAGACGGGACAGGGCATTAGCAATCAGCCCCAGCATTTT TRBD1 TRBJ1-5 TRBV10-3 -
CASSIAGGASVNNGYTF TGTGCCAGCTCCATAGCGGGGGGGGCCTCCGTCAACAATGGCTACACCTTC - TRBJ1-2 TRBV18 -
CASSWEGRNTEAFF TGTGCCAGCAGCTGGGAGGGACGGAACACTGAAGCTTTCTTT - TRBJ1-1 TRBV7-3 -
CASSVAGTASYEQYF TGTGCCAGCAGCGTAGCCGGGACAGCCTCCTACGAGCAGTACTTC TRBD1 TRBJ2-7 TRBV9 -
CASIRRGTAGGYTF TGTGCCAGTATTCGAAGAGGGACAGCGGGTGGCTACACCTTC TRBD1 TRBJ1-2 TRBV19 -
CASSLSGVKTQYF TGTGCCAGCAGTTTATCGGGGGTGAAGACCCAGTACTTC - TRBJ2-5 TRBV28 -
CAWSVLSIGAFF TGTGCCTGGAGTGTACTCTCGATTGGGGCTTTCTTT - TRBJ1-1 TRBV30 -
CASSVGTTQGRAFF TGTGCCAGCAGCGTAGGGACGACACAGGGGAGAGCTTTCTTT TRBD1 TRBJ1-1 TRBV5-4 -
CASSQEIRNTEAFF TGCGCCAGCAGCCAAGAAATCAGGAACACTGAAGCTTTCTTT - TRBJ1-1 TRBV4-3 once
CASTETARQYNEQFF TGTGCCAGCACCGAAACAGCGCGCCAGTACAATGAGCAGTTCTTC - TRBJ2-1 TRBV6-5 -
CASSALGKNIQYF TGTGCCAGCAGCGCCCTTGGGAAAAACATTCAGTACTTC - TRBJ2-4 TRBV7-2 -
CASSQDERLALFF TGTGCCAGCAGCCAAGATGAGAGACTAGCGCTGTTCTTC TRBD2 TRBJ2-1 TRBV4-2 -
CAWARASAGGELFF TGTGCCTGGGCAAGGGCCTCCGCCGGCGGGGAGCTGTTTTTT - TRBJ2-2 TRBV30 -
CASSPGGAMAFF TGTGCCAGCAGCCCGGGGGGGGCAATGGCTTTCTTT - TRBJ1-1 TRBV5-4 few
CASSARQGASEQYF TGTGCCAGCAGCGCCAGACAGGGGGCGAGCGAGCAGTACTTC TRBD1 TRBJ2-7 TRBV7-9 -
CASSIGGSQPQHF TGTGCCAGTAGTATAGGGGGAAGCCAGCCCCAGCATTTT - TRBJ1-5 TRBV19 -
CATGRDRNNEQFF TGCGCCACCGGCCGGGACAGAAACAATGAGCAGTTCTTC TRBD1 TRBJ2-1 TRBV23-1 -
CASSSPRGGKLFF TGTGCCAGCAGCTCCCCCAGGGGGGGGAAACTGTTTTTT TRBD1 TRBJ1-4 TRBV7-2 -
CASSPGLAGTRSNTDTQYF TGTGCCAGCAGCCCCGGGCTAGCGGGGACCCGAAGTAACACAGATACGCAGTATTTT TRBD2 TRBJ2-3 TRBV7-2 -
CASSLSGGLNQPQHF TGTGCCAGCAGCTTATCTGGGGGCTTGAATCAGCCCCAGCATTTT - TRBJ1-5 TRBV7-9 -
CAISEDRGANQPQHF TGTGCCATCAGTGAAGACAGGGGAGCTAATCAGCCCCAGCATTTT TRBD1 TRBJ1-5 TRBV10-3 -
CASSYLAGSSYEQYF TGTGCCAGCAGCTACTTAGCGGGGAGCTCCTACGAGCAGTACTTC TRBD2 TRBJ2-7 TRBV7-2 -
CASSLTRTDKNTEAFF TGTGCCAGCAGCTTAACGAGGACAGATAAGAACACTGAAGCTTTCTTT - TRBJ1-1 TRBV7-3 -
CASSFTFHEQYF TGCGCCAGCAGCTTCACGTTTCACGAGCAGTACTTC - TRBJ2-7 TRBV5-1 -
CASSLRGGNSPLHF TGTGCCAGCAGTCTCCGGGGTGGTAATTCACCCCTCCACTTT - TRBJ1-6 TRBV3-1/TRBV3-2 -
CASSLAGGYTGELFF TGTGCCAGCAGCTTGGCGGGCGGTTACACCGGGGAGCTGTTTTTT - TRBJ2-2 TRBV11-3 once
CASTPFMAGSSYEQYF TGTGCCAGCACCCCGTTTATGGCGGGGAGCTCCTACGAGCAGTACTTC - TRBJ2-7 TRBV7-2 -
CASIPGVSGANVLTF TGTGCCAGCATTCCTGGGGTCTCTGGGGCCAACGTCCTGACTTTC - TRBJ2-6 TRBV5-5 -